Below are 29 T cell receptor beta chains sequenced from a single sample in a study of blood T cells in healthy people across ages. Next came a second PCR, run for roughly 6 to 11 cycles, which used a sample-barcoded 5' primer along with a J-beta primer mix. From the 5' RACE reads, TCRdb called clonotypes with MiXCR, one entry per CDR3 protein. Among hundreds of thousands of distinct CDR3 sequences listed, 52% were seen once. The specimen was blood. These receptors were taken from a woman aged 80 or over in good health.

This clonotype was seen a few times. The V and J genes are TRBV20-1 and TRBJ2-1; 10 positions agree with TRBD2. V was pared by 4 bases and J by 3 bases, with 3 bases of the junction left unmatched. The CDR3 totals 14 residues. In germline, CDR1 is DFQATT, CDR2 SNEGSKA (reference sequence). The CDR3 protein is CSATLAGLYNEQFF. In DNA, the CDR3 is TGCAGTGCTACACTAGCGGGGCTCTACAATGAGCAGTTCTTC.

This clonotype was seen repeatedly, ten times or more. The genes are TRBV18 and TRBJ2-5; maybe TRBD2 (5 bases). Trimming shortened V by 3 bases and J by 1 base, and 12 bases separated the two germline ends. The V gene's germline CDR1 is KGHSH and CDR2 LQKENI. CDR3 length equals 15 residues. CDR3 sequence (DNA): TGTGCCAGCTCACCGGTCCCGGACTCCCAAGAGACCCAGTACTTC. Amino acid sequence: CASSPVPDSQETQYF.

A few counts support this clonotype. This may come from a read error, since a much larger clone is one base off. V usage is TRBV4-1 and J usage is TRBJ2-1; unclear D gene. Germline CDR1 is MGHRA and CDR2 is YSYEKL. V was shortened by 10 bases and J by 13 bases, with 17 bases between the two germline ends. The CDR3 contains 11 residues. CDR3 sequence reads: CATGDLWTQFF. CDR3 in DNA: TGCGCCACCGGTGACCTTTGGACCCAGTTCTTC.

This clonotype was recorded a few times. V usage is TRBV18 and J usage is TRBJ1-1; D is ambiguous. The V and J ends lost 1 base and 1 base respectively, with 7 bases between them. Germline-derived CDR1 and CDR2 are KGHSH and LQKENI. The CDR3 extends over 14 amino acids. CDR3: CASSPQGENTEAFF. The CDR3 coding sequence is TGTGCCAGCTCACCACAGGGAGAGAACACTGAAGCTTTCTTT.

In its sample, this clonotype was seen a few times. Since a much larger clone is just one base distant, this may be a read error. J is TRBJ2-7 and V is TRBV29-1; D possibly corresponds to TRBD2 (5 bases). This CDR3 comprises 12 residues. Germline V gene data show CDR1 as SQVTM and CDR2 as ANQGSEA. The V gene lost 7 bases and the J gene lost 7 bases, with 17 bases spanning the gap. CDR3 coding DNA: TGCAGCGCCGGCGGGTCGCCGGGAGAGCAGTACTTC. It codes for CSAGGSPGEQYF.

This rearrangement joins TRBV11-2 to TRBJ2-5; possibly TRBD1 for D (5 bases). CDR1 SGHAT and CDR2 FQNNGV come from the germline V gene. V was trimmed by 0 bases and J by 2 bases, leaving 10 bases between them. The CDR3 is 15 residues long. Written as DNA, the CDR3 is TGTGCCAGCAGCTTAGAGGGGCCATCTCAAGAGACCCAGTACTTC. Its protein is CASSLEGPSQETQYF.

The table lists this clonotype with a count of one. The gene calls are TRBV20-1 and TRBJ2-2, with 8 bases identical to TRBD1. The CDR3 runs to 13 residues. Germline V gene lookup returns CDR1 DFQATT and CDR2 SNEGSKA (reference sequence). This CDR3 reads CSGQGPNTGELFF. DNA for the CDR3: TGCAGCGGACAGGGCCCCAACACCGGGGAGCTGTTTTTT.

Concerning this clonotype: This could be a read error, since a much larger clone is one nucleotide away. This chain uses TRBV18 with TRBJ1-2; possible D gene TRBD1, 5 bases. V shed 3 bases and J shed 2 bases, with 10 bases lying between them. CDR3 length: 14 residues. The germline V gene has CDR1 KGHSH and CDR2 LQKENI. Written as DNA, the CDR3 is TGTGCCAGCTCACCTCGGGCAGGGAACTATGGCTACACCTTC. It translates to CASSPRAGNYGYTF.

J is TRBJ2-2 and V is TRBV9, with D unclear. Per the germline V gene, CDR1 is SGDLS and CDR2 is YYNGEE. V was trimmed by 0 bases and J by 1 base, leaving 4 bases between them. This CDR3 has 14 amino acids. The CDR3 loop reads CASSVAGNTGELFF. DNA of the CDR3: TGTGCCAGCAGCGTAGCAGGGAACACCGGGGAGCTGTTTTTT.

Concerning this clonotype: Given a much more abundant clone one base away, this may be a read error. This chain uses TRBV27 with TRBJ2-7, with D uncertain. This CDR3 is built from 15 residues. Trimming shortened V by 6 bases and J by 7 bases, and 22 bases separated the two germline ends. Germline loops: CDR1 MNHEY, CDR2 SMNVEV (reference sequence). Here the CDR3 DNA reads TGTGCCAGCAGCACATACAGAAACTCCTACAATGAGCAGTACTTC. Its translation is CASSTYRNSYNEQYF.

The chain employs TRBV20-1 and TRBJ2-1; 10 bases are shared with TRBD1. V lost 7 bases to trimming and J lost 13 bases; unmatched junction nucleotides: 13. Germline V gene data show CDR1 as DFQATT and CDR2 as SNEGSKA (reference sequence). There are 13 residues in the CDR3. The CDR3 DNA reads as TGCAGTGGCCGACAGGGGGCGAGAGAGACCCAGTTCTTC. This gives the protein CSGRQGARETQFF.

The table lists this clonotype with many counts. The DNA for the CDR3 is TGTGCCAGCACCGACAGAATAGAAACGGGTGGCTACACCTTC. Amino acids: CASTDRIETGGYTF. The chain combines TRBV6-5 with TRBJ1-2, with a tentative D call TRBD1 (5 bases). The CDR3 spans 14 residues. The V gene lost 7 bases and the J gene lost 7 bases, with 19 bases spanning the gap. CDR1 is MNHEY and CDR2 is SVGAGI in the germline V gene.

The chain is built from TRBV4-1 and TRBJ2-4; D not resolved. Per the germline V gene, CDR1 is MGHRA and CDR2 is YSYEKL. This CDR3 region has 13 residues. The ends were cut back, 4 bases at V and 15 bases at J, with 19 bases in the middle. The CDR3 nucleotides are TGCGCCAGCAGCCCGAACGACGACCGTCGGCGGTACTTC. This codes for CASSPNDDRRRYF.

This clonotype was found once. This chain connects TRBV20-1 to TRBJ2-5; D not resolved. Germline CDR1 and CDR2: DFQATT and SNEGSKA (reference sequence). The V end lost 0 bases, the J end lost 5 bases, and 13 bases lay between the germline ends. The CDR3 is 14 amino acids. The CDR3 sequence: CSARDHKGWETQYF. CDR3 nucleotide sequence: TGCAGTGCTAGAGATCACAAAGGGTGGGAGACCCAGTACTTC.

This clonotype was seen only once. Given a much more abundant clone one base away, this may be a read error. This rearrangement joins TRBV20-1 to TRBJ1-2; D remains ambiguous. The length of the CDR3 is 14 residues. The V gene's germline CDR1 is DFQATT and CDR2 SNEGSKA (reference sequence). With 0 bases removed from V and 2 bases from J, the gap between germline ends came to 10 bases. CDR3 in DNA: TGCAGTGCTAGAGACCGCGGACGGAACTATGGCTACACCTTC. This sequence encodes CSARDRGRNYGYTF.

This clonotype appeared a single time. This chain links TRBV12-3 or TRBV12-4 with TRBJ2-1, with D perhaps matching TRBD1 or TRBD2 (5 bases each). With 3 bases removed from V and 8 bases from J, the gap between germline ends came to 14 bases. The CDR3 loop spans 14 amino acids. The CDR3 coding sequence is TGTGCCAGCAGTTTGGACCAGAGGGACCATGAGCAGTTCTTC. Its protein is CASSLDQRDHEQFF.

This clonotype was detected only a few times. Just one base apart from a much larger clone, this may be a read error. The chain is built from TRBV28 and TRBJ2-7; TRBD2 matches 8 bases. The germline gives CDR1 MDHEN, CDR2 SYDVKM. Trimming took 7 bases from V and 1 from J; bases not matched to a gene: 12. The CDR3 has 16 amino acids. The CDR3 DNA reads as TGTGCCAGCACCCCGGGGGGGGCAGGGTGGTCCTACGAGCAGTACTTC. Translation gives CASTPGGAGWSYEQYF.

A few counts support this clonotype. CDR3 amino acids: CRTTGTGVRETQYF. CDR3 DNA: TGCAGGACGACCGGAACAGGGGTCAGAGAGACCCAGTACTTC. The rearrangement links TRBV20-1 to TRBJ2-5, with 7 bases fitting TRBD1. Germline CDR1 and CDR2: DFQATT and SNEGSKA (reference sequence). The CDR3 has 14 amino acids.

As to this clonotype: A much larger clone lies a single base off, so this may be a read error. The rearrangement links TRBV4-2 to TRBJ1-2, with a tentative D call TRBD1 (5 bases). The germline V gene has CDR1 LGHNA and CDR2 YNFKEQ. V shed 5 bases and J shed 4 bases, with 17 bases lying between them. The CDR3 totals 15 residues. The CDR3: CASSSQDPGSYGYTF. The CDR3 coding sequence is TGTGCCAGCAGCAGCCAAGATCCAGGGTCCTATGGCTACACCTTC.

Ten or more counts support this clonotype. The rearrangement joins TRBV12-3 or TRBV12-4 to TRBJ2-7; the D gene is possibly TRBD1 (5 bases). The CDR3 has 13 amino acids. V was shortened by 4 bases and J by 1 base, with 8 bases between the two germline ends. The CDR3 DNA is TGTGCCAGCAGTTACAGGCTTTCCTACGAGCAGTACTTC. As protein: CASSYRLSYEQYF.

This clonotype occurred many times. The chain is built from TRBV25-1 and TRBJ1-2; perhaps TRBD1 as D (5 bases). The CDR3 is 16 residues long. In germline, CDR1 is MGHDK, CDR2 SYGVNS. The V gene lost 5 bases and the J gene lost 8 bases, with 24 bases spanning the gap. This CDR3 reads CASSYPETATRGGYTF. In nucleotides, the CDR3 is TGTGCCAGCAGTTACCCCGAAACAGCCACACGGGGGGGCTACACCTTC.

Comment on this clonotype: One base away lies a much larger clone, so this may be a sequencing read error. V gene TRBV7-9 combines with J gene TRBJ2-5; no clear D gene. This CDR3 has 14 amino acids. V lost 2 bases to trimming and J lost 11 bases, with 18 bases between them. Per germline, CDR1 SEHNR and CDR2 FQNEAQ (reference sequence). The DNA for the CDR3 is TGTGCCAGCAGCTTAAGGGCGGAGTACAATGAGCAGTACTTC. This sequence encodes CASSLRAEYNEQYF.

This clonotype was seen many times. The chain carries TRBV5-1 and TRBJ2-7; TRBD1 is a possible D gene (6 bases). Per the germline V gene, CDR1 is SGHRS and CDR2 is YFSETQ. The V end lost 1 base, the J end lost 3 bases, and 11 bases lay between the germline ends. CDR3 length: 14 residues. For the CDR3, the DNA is TGCGCCAGCAGCTTGCAGGGGATAGGCTACGAGCAGTACTTC. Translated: CASSLQGIGYEQYF.

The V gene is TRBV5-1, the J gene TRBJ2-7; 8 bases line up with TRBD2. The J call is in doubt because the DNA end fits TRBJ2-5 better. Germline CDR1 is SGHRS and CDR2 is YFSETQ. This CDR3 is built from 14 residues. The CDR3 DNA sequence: TGCGCCAGCAGCTCGGGACTAGACGGGGAGACCCAGTACTTC. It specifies CASSSGLDGETQYF.

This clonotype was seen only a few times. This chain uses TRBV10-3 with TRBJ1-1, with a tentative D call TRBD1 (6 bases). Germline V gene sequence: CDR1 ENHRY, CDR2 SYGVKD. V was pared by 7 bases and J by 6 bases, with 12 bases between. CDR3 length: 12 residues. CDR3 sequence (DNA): TGTGCCATCAAAGGGGGGGGGGCTGAAGCTTTCTTT. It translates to CAIKGGGAEAFF.

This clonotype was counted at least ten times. The CDR3 bases are TGTGCCAGCAGCTTACGGGGGAAAGATACGCAGTATTTT. This gives the protein CASSLRGKDTQYF. The gene calls are TRBV7-9 and TRBJ2-3, with D tentatively TRBD2 (6 bases). Between the trimmed V and J ends, which lost 2 bases and 5 bases, there was a span of 8 bases. Germline V gene lookup returns CDR1 SEHNR and CDR2 FQNEAQ (reference sequence). This CDR3 is 13 amino acids long.

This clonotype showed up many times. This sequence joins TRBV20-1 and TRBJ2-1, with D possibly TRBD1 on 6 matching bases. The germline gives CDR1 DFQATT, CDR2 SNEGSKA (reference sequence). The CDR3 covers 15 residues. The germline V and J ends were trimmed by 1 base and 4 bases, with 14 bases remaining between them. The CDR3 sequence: CSARVPGTRYNEQFF. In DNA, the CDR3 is TGCAGTGCTAGAGTACCGGGGACAAGGTACAATGAGCAGTTCTTC.

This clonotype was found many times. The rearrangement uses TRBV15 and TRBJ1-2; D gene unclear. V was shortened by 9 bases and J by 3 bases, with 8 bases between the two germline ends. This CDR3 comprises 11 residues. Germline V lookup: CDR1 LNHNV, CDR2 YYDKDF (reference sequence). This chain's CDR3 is CATGQDYGYTF. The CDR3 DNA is TGTGCCACAGGCCAGGACTATGGCTACACCTTC.

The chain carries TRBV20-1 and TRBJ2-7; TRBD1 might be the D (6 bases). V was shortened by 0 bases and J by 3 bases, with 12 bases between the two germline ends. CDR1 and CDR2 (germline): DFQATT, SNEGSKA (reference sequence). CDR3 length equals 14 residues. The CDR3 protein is CSARDPRQDYEQYF. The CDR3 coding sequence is TGCAGTGCTAGAGATCCGAGACAGGACTACGAGCAGTACTTC.